A selection of T cell receptor beta chains follows, all from one sample in a study of OX40 agonist ivuxolimab in advanced cancers. Method: immunoSEQ multiplex PCR; TCRdb's copy keeps in-frame clones and lacks some. The sample lists around 50,000 clones, around four fifths occurring once. Sequenced material: CD4+ or CD8+ T cells sorted from blood, taken in a trial of the OX40 agonist ivuxolimab. Every receptor here comes from an adult with an advanced solid tumor such as melanoma, head and neck, liver or kidney cancer. Both conserved end residues are part of each CDR3. A D gene is named only where the DNA matches it firmly. A row's size may be missing; if present it is once, few, many or a size class.

CDR3 protein: CASSGELDIQYF; CDR3 DNA: TGTGCCAGCAGTGGGGAGTTAGACATTCAGTACTTC; clone size: .; J gene: TRBJ2-4; CDR3 length: 12; D gene: .; V gene: TRBV2
CDR3 protein: CASSSSFTDTQYF; CDR3 DNA: TGTGCCAGCAGTTCTTCCTTCACAGATACGCAGTATTTT; clone size: .; J gene: TRBJ2-3; CDR3 length: 13; D gene: .; V gene: TRBV28
CDR3 protein: CASSLAATEGNEQFF; CDR3 DNA: TGTGCCAGCAGCTTAGCGGCGACTGAGGGCAATGAGCAGTTCTTC; clone size: .; J gene: TRBJ2-1; CDR3 length: 15; D gene: .; V gene: TRBV7-2
CDR3 protein: CASSVTGTSVNTGELFF; CDR3 DNA: TGTGCCAGCAGCGTAACCGGGACTAGCGTGAACACCGGGGAGCTGTTTTTT; clone size: .; J gene: TRBJ2-2; CDR3 length: 17; D gene: TRBD2; V gene: TRBV9
CDR3 protein: CASSLQGRGVNEKLFF; CDR3 DNA: TGTGCCAGCAGTCTACAGGGGCGAGGGGTGAATGAAAAACTGTTTTTT; clone size: .; J gene: TRBJ1-4; CDR3 length: 16; D gene: TRBD1; V gene: TRBV27
CDR3 protein: CASSLQRGANVLTF; CDR3 DNA: TGCGCCAGCAGCTTGCAGCGCGGGGCCAACGTCCTGACTTTC; clone size: once; J gene: TRBJ2-6; CDR3 length: 14; D gene: .; V gene: TRBV5-1
CDR3 protein: CASSLRSGNQPQHF; CDR3 DNA: TGTGCCAGCAGCTTGAGATCGGGGAATCAGCCCCAGCATTTT; clone size: .; J gene: TRBJ1-5; CDR3 length: 14; D gene: .; V gene: TRBV5-8
CDR3 protein: CSVEWANVLTF; CDR3 DNA: TGCAGCGTTGAATGGGCCAACGTCCTGACTTTC; clone size: .; J gene: TRBJ2-6; CDR3 length: 11; D gene: .; V gene: TRBV29-1
CDR3 protein: CASSYAGSEDTEAFF; CDR3 DNA: TGTGCCAGCAGTTACGCCGGGTCGGAGGACACTGAAGCTTTCTTT; clone size: .; J gene: TRBJ1-1; CDR3 length: 15; D gene: .; V gene: TRBV6-5
CDR3 protein: CASSDGDQPQHF; CDR3 DNA: TGTGCCAGCAGTGATGGGGATCAGCCCCAGCATTTT; clone size: .; J gene: TRBJ1-5; CDR3 length: 12; D gene: .; V gene: TRBV2
CDR3 protein: CASSEYRQGSGYTF; CDR3 DNA: TGTGCCAGCAGTGAGTATAGACAGGGCTCTGGCTACACCTTC; clone size: .; J gene: TRBJ1-2; CDR3 length: 14; D gene: TRBD1; V gene: TRBV6-1
CDR3 protein: CASGGPYEQYF; CDR3 DNA: TGTGCCAGCGGGGGGCCTTACGAGCAGTACTTC; clone size: few; J gene: TRBJ2-7; CDR3 length: 11; D gene: .; V gene: TRBV6-5
CDR3 protein: CASSHIGDLNTGELFF; CDR3 DNA: TGTGCCAGCAGCCATATAGGGGACCTTAACACCGGGGAGCTGTTTTTT; clone size: .; J gene: TRBJ2-2; CDR3 length: 16; D gene: .; V gene: TRBV14
CDR3 protein: CASSLGIDRLGDIQYF; CDR3 DNA: TGCGCCAGCAGCTTGGGAATAGACAGGCTAGGGGACATTCAGTACTTC; clone size: .; J gene: TRBJ2-4; CDR3 length: 16; D gene: .; V gene: TRBV5-1
CDR3 protein: CASSQDLVVGGEQYF; CDR3 DNA: TGTGCCAGCAGCCAAGACCTTGTGGTCGGGGGCGAGCAGTACTTC; clone size: once; J gene: TRBJ2-7; CDR3 length: 15; D gene: .; V gene: TRBV14
CDR3 protein: CASSTRTGQEKLFF; CDR3 DNA: TGTGCCAGCAGCACCCGGACAGGCCAAGAAAAACTGTTTTTT; clone size: .; J gene: TRBJ1-4; CDR3 length: 14; D gene: TRBD1; V gene: TRBV5-4
CDR3 protein: CASSPPGGGRGTGELFF; CDR3 DNA: TGTGCCAGCAGTCCGCCCGGCGGGGGGCGCGGCACCGGGGAGCTGTTTTTT; clone size: few; J gene: TRBJ2-2; CDR3 length: 17; D gene: TRBD2; V gene: TRBV11-2
CDR3 protein: CSARVGDKEFF; CDR3 DNA: TGCAGTGCTAGGGTTGGGGACAAGGAGTTCTTC; clone size: .; J gene: TRBJ2-1; CDR3 length: 11; D gene: .; V gene: TRBV20-1
CDR3 protein: CASSDNRGNTEAFF; CDR3 DNA: TGTGCCAGCAGTGATAACAGGGGGAACACTGAAGCTTTCTTT; clone size: .; J gene: TRBJ1-1; CDR3 length: 14; D gene: TRBD1; V gene: TRBV2
CDR3 protein: CASSKASSDDEKLFF; CDR3 DNA: TGCGCCAGCAGTAAGGCCTCCAGTGATGATGAAAAACTGTTTTTT; clone size: .; J gene: TRBJ1-4; CDR3 length: 15; D gene: .; V gene: TRBV5-1
CDR3 protein: CASSPSSSGDTQYF; CDR3 DNA: TGTGCCAGCTCACCCTCGTCTTCTGGAGATACGCAGTATTTT; clone size: .; J gene: TRBJ2-3; CDR3 length: 14; D gene: .; V gene: TRBV18
CDR3 protein: CSARGDNEQFF; CDR3 DNA: TGCAGTGCTAGAGGGGACAATGAGCAGTTCTTC; clone size: .; J gene: TRBJ2-1; CDR3 length: 11; D gene: .; V gene: TRBV20-1
CDR3 protein: CASSTPGQGAGEQFF; CDR3 DNA: TGTGCCAGCAGCACCCCGGGACAGGGGGCTGGTGAGCAGTTCTTC; clone size: .; J gene: TRBJ2-1; CDR3 length: 15; D gene: TRBD1; V gene: TRBV4-2
CDR3 protein: CASSLEGAKSYEQYF; CDR3 DNA: TGCGCCAGCAGCTTGGAGGGGGCGAAGTCCTACGAGCAGTACTTC; clone size: .; J gene: TRBJ2-7; CDR3 length: 15; D gene: TRBD1; V gene: TRBV5-1
CDR3 protein: CASSSRTDLNEKLFF; CDR3 DNA: TGTGCCAGCAGCTCCCGGACGGACCTTAATGAAAAACTGTTTTTT; clone size: .; J gene: TRBJ1-4; CDR3 length: 15; D gene: .; V gene: TRBV7-2
CDR3 protein: CASSALGGRYTEAFF; CDR3 DNA: TGTGCCAGCAGCGCTCTCGGGGGGAGATATACTGAAGCTTTCTTT; clone size: .; J gene: TRBJ1-1; CDR3 length: 15; D gene: .; V gene: TRBV5-4
CDR3 protein: CASTQTGPQEGYTF; CDR3 DNA: TGTGCCAGCACCCAGACAGGGCCACAAGAAGGCTACACCTTC; clone size: .; J gene: TRBJ1-2; CDR3 length: 14; D gene: TRBD1; V gene: TRBV2